This TCR beta chain was found in a study of CD8 T cells in Susac syndrome. The RNA input was roughly 0.45 to 1 ug, and it was reverse transcribed with random hexamers. TCRdb re-called the immunoSEQ multiplex PCR reads with MiXCR, one entry per CDR3 protein. The data hold fewer than 150,000 distinct CDR3 sequences, with 91% observed a single time. Sequencing of TCR beta covered CD8+ and CD4+ T cells obtained from blood. Patients with stable or active relapsing-remitting disease, all of them treatment-naive, made up the multiple sclerosis controls. Isolation of CD8+ and CD4+ T cells was performed negatively, whereas enrichment of TEMRA cells was done by FACS. Germline V gene data show CDR1 as LNHDA and CDR2 as SQIVND (reference sequence). V lost 5 bases and J lost 6, with 11 bases in between. The CDR3 length is 13 residues.

This chain uses TRBV19 with TRBJ1-5; D is undetermined. The sequenced material came from CD8+ T cells from PBMCs. The TCR sequence derives from a human donor with multiple sclerosis. CDR3 loop: CASSPRVSQPQHF. The CDR3, as DNA: TGTGCCAGTAGTCCTCGGGTGAGTCAGCCCCAGCATTTT.